This passage covers 22 T cell receptor beta chains from one sample sequenced in a study of vaccination and CD4 T cells after COVID-19. No antigen has been assigned to these receptors. Specified treatment: approximately nine-day PBMC culture with coronavirus spike peptide pools or control peptides (ViraFEST assay). The Oncomine TCR Beta short-read assay was applied to DNA of cultured CD4+ T cells. TCRdb called the PCR reads again in MiXCR, with one record for every CDR3 protein. The sample includes approximately 14,000 distinct CDR3 sequences, about 35% of them seen just once. Sequences were obtained from cultured CD4+ T cells from blood. The receptors were gathered from a human donor with COVID-19.

The sample holds a few counts of this clonotype. The rearrangement links TRBV20-1 to TRBJ1-1, with D unresolved. CDR3 length: 11 amino acids. The V gene's germline CDR1 is DFQATT and CDR2 SNEGSKA (reference sequence). Trimming cost V 0 bases and J 1 base, with 0 bases left between them. The CDR3 region has the DNA TGCAGTGCTAGAGAGAACACTGAAGCTTTCTTT. Protein sequence: CSARENTEAFF.

The chain combines TRBV6-1 with TRBJ1-3, with D tentatively TRBD1 (6 bases). The CDR3 has 16 residues. Germline V lookup: CDR1 MNHNS, CDR2 SASEGT. Trimming stripped 3 bases from V and 1 base from J, with 13 bases between. The CDR3 region has the DNA TGTGCCAGCAGTGATGTCGGGAGGGGGTCTGGAAACACCATATATTTT. Amino acid sequence: CASSDVGRGSGNTIYF.

This chain uses TRBV27 with TRBJ1-3, with no clear D. V lost 7 bases and J 0 bases, leaving 10 bases between the germline ends. The germline V gene encodes CDR1 MNHEY and CDR2 SMNVEV (reference sequence). CDR3 size: 14 residues. The CDR3 sequence is CASKSGVSGNTIYF. The CDR3 DNA sequence: TGTGCCAGCAAGTCGGGAGTCTCTGGAAACACCATATATTTT.

In this sample, this clonotype turned up a few times. V gene TRBV6-1 combines with J gene TRBJ1-5; D is possibly TRBD1 (5 bases). The CDR3 contains 13 residues. The germline CDR1 and CDR2 sequences are MNHNS and SASEGT. V lost 8 bases and J 7 bases, leaving 15 bases between the germline ends. The CDR3, as DNA: TGTGCCAGCGCCAATGGCAGGGCCCAGCCCCAGCATTTT. This translates into CASANGRAQPQHF.

In its sample, this clonotype was seen a few times. The chain couples TRBV28 to TRBJ2-7; D call uncertain. The germline V gene encodes CDR1 MDHEN and CDR2 SYDVKM. The CDR3 is made up of 12 amino acids. V shed 6 bases and J shed 2 bases, with 8 bases lying between them. The DNA of the CDR3 is TGTGCCAGCAGACAGACTGCCTACGAGCAGTACTTC. The encoded protein is CASRQTAYEQYF.

In regard to this clonotype: An end of the junction does not agree with germline; a read error may underlie this. The chain carries TRBV6-5 and TRBJ1-5; D unclear. The germline V gene has CDR1 MNHEY and CDR2 SVGAGI. This CDR3 has 13 amino acids. The CDR3 loop reads CASSLSGNRPQHF. CDR3 nucleotide sequence: TGTGCCAGCAGTTTGTCAGGAAATCGGCCCCAGCATTTT.

This chain connects TRBV19 to TRBJ1-1, with TRBD1 identical over 10 bases. The germline V gene encodes CDR1 LNHDA and CDR2 SQIVND (reference sequence). This CDR3 has 16 amino acids. After removal of 7 bases from V and 4 bases from J, the junction contained 12 bases not matched to a gene. The CDR3 region is CASIIPKGTGVTEAFF. The CDR3 region has the DNA TGTGCCAGTATAATACCAAAAGGGACAGGGGTCACTGAAGCTTTCTTT.

The genes are TRBV11-2 and TRBJ1-4; 8 nucleotides line up with TRBD1. V lost 5 bases and J lost 7; bases outside the gene matches: 9. Germline values: CDR1 SGHAT, CDR2 FQNNGV. This CDR3 has 15 amino acids. The CDR3 sequence: CASSNLGQAGEKLFF. The CDR3 DNA is TGTGCCAGCAGCAACCTGGGACAGGCGGGTGAAAAACTGTTTTTT.

This clonotype was counted a few times. V usage is TRBV4-1 and J usage is TRBJ1-5; 8 nucleotides agree with TRBD1. Germline V lookup: CDR1 MGHRA, CDR2 YSYEKL. With 0 bases clipped from V and 6 bases from J, the junction kept 4 bases outside the gene matches. The CDR3 is made up of 15 amino acids. Here the CDR3 reads CASSQDGTGFQPQHF. DNA for the CDR3: TGCGCCAGCAGCCAAGACGGGACAGGATTTCAGCCCCAGCATTTT.

This clonotype showed up just a few times. The CDR3 DNA follows: TGTGCCAGCAGCCAACAGAGCGCTAACTATGGCTACACCTTC. This codes for CASSQQSANYGYTF. V and J are TRBV7-2 and TRBJ1-2; D call uncertain. The germline CDR1 and CDR2 sequences are SGHTA and FQGNSA. V lost 5 bases and J 0 bases, leaving 10 bases between the germline ends. This CDR3 has 14 amino acids.

The V call is TRBV7-3, the J call TRBJ2-6, with D possibly being TRBD1 or TRBD2 (5 bases each). V dropped 5 bases and J dropped 0 bases, with 20 bases sitting between them. The CDR3 totals 19 residues. The V gene's germline CDR1 is SGHTA and CDR2 FQGTGA. CDR3: CASSPPGRDLDSGANVLTF. The CDR3 DNA follows: TGTGCCAGCAGCCCCCCGGGACGCGACCTAGACTCTGGGGCCAACGTCCTGACTTTC.

This chain joins TRBV5-1 and TRBJ1-1; D ambiguous. Trimming took off 4 bases at V and 0 bases at J, with 16 bases between the two ends. The germline CDR1 and CDR2 sequences are SGHRS and YFSETQ. The CDR3 has 16 residues. CDR3 region: CASSPRGERLNTEAFF. The CDR3 nucleotides are TGCGCCAGCAGCCCCCGAGGTGAGCGCTTGAACACTGAAGCTTTCTTT.

The chain joins TRBV5-8 to TRBJ1-1; unclear D gene. The CDR3 length is 14 residues. The V gene's germline CDR1 is SGHTS and CDR2 YDEGEE. V was clipped by 5 bases and J by 7 bases, with 18 bases between them. CDR3 protein: CASRARRGTDEAFF. Written as DNA, the CDR3 is TGTGCCAGCAGAGCGCGCCGGGGAACAGATGAAGCTTTCTTT.

This clonotype was picked up a small number of times. The V call is TRBV7-8, the J call TRBJ2-2; perhaps TRBD2 as D (7 bases). Trimming removed 8 bases from V and 0 bases from J, with 16 bases in between. This CDR3 is built from 16 residues. From germline, CDR1 is SGHVS and CDR2 FQNEAQ. The CDR3 DNA follows: TGTGCCAGCGATCCAAGGGGGGGGGCGAACACCGGGGAGCTGTTTTTT. Translating it yields CASDPRGGANTGELFF.

This clonotype occurred a few times. The V gene is TRBV6-5, the J gene TRBJ1-6; 10 bases are shared with TRBD1. The CDR3 contains 20 residues. J lost 0 bases, V lost 0 bases, and 8 bases had no gene match. CDR1 MNHEY and CDR2 SVGAGI come from the germline V gene. The DNA of the CDR3 is TGTGCCAGCAGTTACTCAACGGGACAGGGGTCCTCCTCCTATAATTCACCCCTCCACTTT. This encodes CASSYSTGQGSSSYNSPLHF.

The gene calls are TRBV20-1 and TRBJ2-7; 11 bases agree with TRBD1. The CDR3 runs to 15 residues. CDR1 and CDR2 from the germline V gene are DFQATT and SNEGSKA (reference sequence). With 3 bases clipped from V and 3 bases from J, the junction kept 7 bases outside the gene matches. The CDR3 coding sequence is TGCAGTGCTAGCCCCTGGGGGACAGGGGGCTACGAGCAGTACTTC. Its protein product is CSASPWGTGGYEQYF.

Written as DNA, the CDR3 is TGTGCCAGCAGCTTAGAGTTGACACAGTACAATGAGCAGTTCTTC. Translated: CASSLELTQYNEQFF. The chain joins TRBV7-8 to TRBJ2-1; no definite D call. The V and J ends lost 1 base and 4 bases respectively, with 11 bases between them. The CDR3 extends over 15 amino acids. Germline-derived CDR1 and CDR2 are SGHVS and FQNEAQ. Full variable domain (outside the CDR3, taken from reference TRBV7-8 and TRBJ2-1): GAGVSQSPRYKVAKRGQDVALRCDPISGHVSLFWYQQALGQGPEFLTYFQNEAQLDKSGLPSDRFFAERPEGSVSTLKIQRTQQEDSAVYLCASSLELTQYNEQFFGPGTRLTVL.

In this sample, this clonotype turned up a few times. This chain joins TRBV5-1 and TRBJ2-5; D is possibly TRBD2 (7 bases). The CDR3 sequence is 16 residues long. Germline values: CDR1 SGHRS, CDR2 YFSETQ. V lost 0 bases, J lost 2 bases, and 14 bases lay in between. The CDR3 is CASSLAARGLQETQYF. CDR3 nucleotides: TGCGCCAGCAGCTTGGCTGCGCGGGGGCTGCAAGAGACCCAGTACTTC.

The chain recombines TRBV5-1 with TRBJ2-7, with a possible D match to TRBD1 (5 bases). Germline-derived CDR1 and CDR2 are SGHRS and YFSETQ. This CDR3 contains 13 residues. V was shortened by 7 bases and J by 2 bases, with 13 bases between the two germline ends. CDR3 in amino acids: CASAEDNPYEQYF. DNA of the CDR3: TGCGCCAGCGCAGAGGACAATCCCTACGAGCAGTACTTC.

V gene TRBV19 combines with J gene TRBJ1-2; tentatively, D is TRBD1 (6 bases). With 10 bases removed from V and 3 bases from J, the gap between germline ends came to 12 bases. The CDR3 has 12 amino acids. CDR1 and CDR2 from the germline V gene are LNHDA and SQIVND (reference sequence). The CDR3 DNA is TGTGCCACCCGTAGGGGGGACTATGGCTACACCTTC. Its protein product is CATRRGDYGYTF. The variable domain in full, with the rest retrieved from reference TRBV19 and TRBJ1-2, is DGGITQSPKYLFRKEGQNVTLSCEQNLNHDAMYWYRQDPGQGLRLIYYSQIVNDFQKGDIAEGYSVSREKKESFPLTVTSAQKNPTAFYLCATRRGDYGYTFGSGTRLTVV.

V gene TRBV10-3 combines with J gene TRBJ1-2; 11 bases align to TRBD1. The CDR3 has 16 residues. The junction had 10 bases not matched to a gene; V was cut back by 2 bases and J by 8 bases. Germline V lookup: CDR1 ENHRY, CDR2 SYGVKD. The CDR3 is CAISERGQGAVGGYTF. CDR3 nucleotide sequence: TGTGCCATCAGTGAGCGCGGACAGGGGGCTGTTGGCGGCTACACCTTC.

V gene TRBV4-2 combines with J gene TRBJ1-6; D might be TRBD1 (6 bases). V lost 2 bases and J 7 bases, leaving 12 bases between the germline ends. The CDR3 is made up of 15 amino acids. The germline V gene has CDR1 LGHNA and CDR2 YNFKEQ. CDR3 coding DNA: TGTGCCAGCAGCCAAAAGGGGCAGGGGAATTCACCCCTCCACTTT. Translation gives CASSQKGQGNSPLHF.